This T cell receptor (beta chain) was observed in a study of OX40 agonist ivuxolimab in advanced cancers. For the wider study: Ivuxolimab, which targeted the costimulatory receptor OX40 (CD134), was an agonistic, fully human IgG2 monoclonal antibody. Intravenous ivuxolimab was administered to patients every 2 weeks at six dose levels: 0.01, 0.1, 0.3, 1.5, 3 and 10 mg/kg. Among the roughly 52 dose-escalation patients, about 20 had hepatocellular carcinoma, about 15 melanoma, 9 renal cell carcinoma and 9 head and neck cancer. In the dose-escalation cohort, over 65% of patients were male, and the mean age was approximately 60 years, with a range of 23 to 79. Prior anti-PD-1, anti-PD-L1 or anti-CTLA-4 therapy was permitted, and approximately 40% of dose-escalation patients had received checkpoint inhibitors. Partial responses were achieved by three dose-escalation patients, of whom one had hepatocellular carcinoma and two had cutaneous melanoma. The point of sequencing TCRbeta in the periphery was to test whether ivuxolimab changed TCR sequence diversity and drove clonal T-cell expansion. The paper covers the monotherapy dose-escalation part of the phase I ivuxolimab trial, which included N of about 56 patients.

General findings and caveats noted by the study authors: Antigen specificity was not determined for the clonally expanded peripheral T cells. At doses from 0.1 to 3.0 mg/kg, clonal expansion was seen in both CD4+ and CD8+ blood T cells between baseline and week 6. After ivuxolimab, expanded clones were on average more numerous among CD8+ T cells than among CD4+ T cells. Low levels of normalized T-cell clonal expansion were also seen in some patients who did not respond. In the 0.1-3.0 mg/kg groups, partial responders had among the lowest normalized peripheral clonal expansion, particularly in CD8+ T cells.

The trial excluded patients who had a history of autoimmune disease or were on systemic immunosuppression. Peripheral blood for TCR sequencing was collected from all dose cohorts at baseline, on cycle 4 day 1, and on cycle 7 day 1. The samples were drawn from a first-in-human, open-label, multicenter phase I dose-escalation trial of ivuxolimab. Adults with locally advanced or metastatic head and neck squamous cell, hepatocellular, melanoma or renal cell carcinoma were enrolled in the trial. Before TCR sequencing, CD4+ T cells and CD8+ T cells from peripheral blood were sorted into separate populations. This clone was seen just once. Its target antigen remains unknown. No much larger clonotype is one base removed from it; base qualities were not supplied. To sequence the TCRbeta CDR3 region, genomic DNA was isolated from the sorted cells. The immunoSEQ Assay was used to sequence the TCRbeta CDR3 regions. Here the immuneACCESS table is served through TCRdb, limited to in-frame sequences with V and J called. Missing clones are a known gap in these copies; in checked studies unresolved V genes cover under half, and the rest lacks a known reason. Across this sample there are about 46,000 clones, with more than 75% seen only once. The top ten constitute approximately 10% of the sample.

Sequenced material: CD4+ or CD8+ T cells sorted from blood, taken in a trial of the OX40 agonist ivuxolimab. The clonotype comes from an adult with an advanced solid tumor such as melanoma, head and neck, liver or kidney cancer.

The CDR3 protein sequence reads: CASSLTGSGNTIYF. The nucleotides read TGTGCCAGCAGCTTAACGGGATCTGGAAACACCATATATTTT. The sequence is built from TRBV7-2 and TRBJ1-3; a confident D gene designation cannot be given. The CDR3 contains 14 residues, cysteine and phenylalanine counted. The kept DNA is CDR3 alone, 42 bases in frame from the first base. Based on the germline V gene, the CDR1 and CDR2 sequences are SGHTA and FQGNSA. The trim is 2 bases for V and 1 base for J, with a gap of 6 bases between the germline ends.